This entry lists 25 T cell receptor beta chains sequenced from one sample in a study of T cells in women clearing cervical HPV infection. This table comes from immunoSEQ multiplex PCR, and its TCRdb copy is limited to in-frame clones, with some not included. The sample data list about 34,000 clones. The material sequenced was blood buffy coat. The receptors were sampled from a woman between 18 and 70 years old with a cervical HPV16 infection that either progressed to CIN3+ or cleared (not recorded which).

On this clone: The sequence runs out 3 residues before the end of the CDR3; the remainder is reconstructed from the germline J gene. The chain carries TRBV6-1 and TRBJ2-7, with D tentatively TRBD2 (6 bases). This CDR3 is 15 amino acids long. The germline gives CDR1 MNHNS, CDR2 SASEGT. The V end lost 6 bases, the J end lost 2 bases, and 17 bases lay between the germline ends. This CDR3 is CASRERGTGTYEQYF. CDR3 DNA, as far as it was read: TGTGCCAGCAGAGAACGGGGGACTGGAACCTACGAG.

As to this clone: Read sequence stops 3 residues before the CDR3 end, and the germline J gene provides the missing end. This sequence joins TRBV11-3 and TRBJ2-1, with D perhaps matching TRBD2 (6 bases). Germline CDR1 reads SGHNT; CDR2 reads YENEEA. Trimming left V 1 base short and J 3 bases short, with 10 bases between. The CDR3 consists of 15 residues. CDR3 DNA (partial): TGTGCCAGCAGCTTAGTTAGCGGAGACTACAATGAG. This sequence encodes CASSLVSGDYNE. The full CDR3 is CASSLVSGDYNEQFF.

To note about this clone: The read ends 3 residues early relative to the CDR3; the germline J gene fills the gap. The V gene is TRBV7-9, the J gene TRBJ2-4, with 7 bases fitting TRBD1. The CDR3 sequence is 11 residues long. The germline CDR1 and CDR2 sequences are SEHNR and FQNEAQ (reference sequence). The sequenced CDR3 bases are TGTGCCAGCAGCTCTGGACAGGTT. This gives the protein CASSSGQV. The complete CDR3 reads CASSSGQVQYF.

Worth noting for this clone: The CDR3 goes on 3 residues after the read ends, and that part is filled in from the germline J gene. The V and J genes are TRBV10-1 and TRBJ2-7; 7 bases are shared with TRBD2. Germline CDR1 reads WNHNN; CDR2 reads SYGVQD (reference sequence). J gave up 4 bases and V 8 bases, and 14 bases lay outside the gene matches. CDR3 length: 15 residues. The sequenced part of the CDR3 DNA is TGCGCCAGCGGCCCATCTGGGGGGGACGATTACGAG. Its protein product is CASGPSGGDDYE. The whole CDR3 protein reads CASGPSGGDDYEQYF.

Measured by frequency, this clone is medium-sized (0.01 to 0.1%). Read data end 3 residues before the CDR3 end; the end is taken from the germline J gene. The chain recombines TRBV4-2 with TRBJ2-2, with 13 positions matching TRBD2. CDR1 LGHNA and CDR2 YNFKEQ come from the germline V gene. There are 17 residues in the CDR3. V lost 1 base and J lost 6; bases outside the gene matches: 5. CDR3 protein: CASSQGTSGRRPGELFF. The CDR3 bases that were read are TGTGCCAGCAGCCAAGGGACTAGCGGGAGAAGACCCGGGGAG.

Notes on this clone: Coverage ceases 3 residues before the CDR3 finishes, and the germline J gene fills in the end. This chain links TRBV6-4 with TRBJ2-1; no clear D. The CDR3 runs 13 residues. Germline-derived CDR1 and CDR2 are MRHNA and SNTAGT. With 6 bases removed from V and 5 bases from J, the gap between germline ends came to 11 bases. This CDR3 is CASRRSADNEQFF. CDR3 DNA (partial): TGTGCCAGCAGGCGCTCCGCGGACAATGAG.

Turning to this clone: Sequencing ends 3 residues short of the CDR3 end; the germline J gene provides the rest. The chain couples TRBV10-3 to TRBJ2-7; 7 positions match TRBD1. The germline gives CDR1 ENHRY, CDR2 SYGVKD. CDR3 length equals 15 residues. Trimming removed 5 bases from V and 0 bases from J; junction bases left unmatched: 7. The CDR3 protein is CAISTGQSFSYEQYF. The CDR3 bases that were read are TGTGCCATCAGTACGGGACAGTCTTTCTCCTACGAG.

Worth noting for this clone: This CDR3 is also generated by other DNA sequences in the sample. CDR3 protein: CSAPGGAVNTEAFF. The CDR3 bases that were read are TGCAGTGCCCCGGGGGGGGCGGTGAACACTGAA. The rearrangement joins TRBV20-1 to TRBJ1-1, with a possible D match to TRBD1 (6 bases). Sequencing ends 3 residues short of the CDR3 end; the germline J gene provides the rest. V was trimmed by 6 bases and J by 0 bases, leaving 14 bases between them. CDR1 is DFQATT, CDR2 SNEGSKA, per germline (reference sequence). This CDR3 has 14 amino acids.

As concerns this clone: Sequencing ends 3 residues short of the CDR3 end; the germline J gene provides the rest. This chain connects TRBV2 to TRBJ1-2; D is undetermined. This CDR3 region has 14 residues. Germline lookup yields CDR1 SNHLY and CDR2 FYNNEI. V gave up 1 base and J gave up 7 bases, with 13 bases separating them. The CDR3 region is CASSEGRGSFGYTF. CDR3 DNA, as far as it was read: TGTGCCAGCAGTGAAGGGCGGGGATCCTTTGGC.

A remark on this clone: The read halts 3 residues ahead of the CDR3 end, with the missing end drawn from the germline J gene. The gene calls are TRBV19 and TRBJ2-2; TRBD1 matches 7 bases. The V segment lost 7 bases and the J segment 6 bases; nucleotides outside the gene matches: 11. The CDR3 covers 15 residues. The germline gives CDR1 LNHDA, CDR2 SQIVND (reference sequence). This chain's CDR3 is CASTLETGRSGELFF. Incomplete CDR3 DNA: TGTGCCAGTACACTTGAGACAGGGCGATCCGGGGAG. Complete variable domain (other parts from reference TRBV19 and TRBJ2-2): DGGITQSPKYLFRKEGQNVTLSCEQNLNHDAMYWYRQDPGQGLRLIYYSQIVNDFQKGDIAEGYSVSREKKESFPLTVTSAQKNPTAFYLCASTLETGRSGELFFGEGSRLTVL.

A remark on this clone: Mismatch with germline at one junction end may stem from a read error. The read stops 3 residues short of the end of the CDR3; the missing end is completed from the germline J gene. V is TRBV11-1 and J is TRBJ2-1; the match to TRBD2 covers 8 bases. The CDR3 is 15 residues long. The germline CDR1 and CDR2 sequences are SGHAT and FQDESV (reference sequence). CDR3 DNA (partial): TGTGCCAGCAGCCTAGCGGGCGGGCCCGGTGGTGAG. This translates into CASSLAGGPGGE. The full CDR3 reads CASSLAGGPGGEQFF.

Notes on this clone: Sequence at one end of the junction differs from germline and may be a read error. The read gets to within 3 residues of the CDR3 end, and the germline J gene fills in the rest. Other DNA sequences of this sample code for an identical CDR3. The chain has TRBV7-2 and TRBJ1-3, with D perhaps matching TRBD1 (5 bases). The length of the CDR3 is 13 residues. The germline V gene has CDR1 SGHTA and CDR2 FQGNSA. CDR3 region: CASSPVGGNTIYF. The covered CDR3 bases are TGTGCCAGCAGCCCCGTCGGGGGAAACACT.

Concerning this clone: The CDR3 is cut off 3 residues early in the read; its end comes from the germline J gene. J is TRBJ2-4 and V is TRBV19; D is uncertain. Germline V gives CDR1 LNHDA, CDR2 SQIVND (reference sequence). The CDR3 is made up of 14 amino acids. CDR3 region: CASSMNSYTYGQYF. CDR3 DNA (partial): TGTGCCAGTAGTATGAACAGCTACACTTATGGT.

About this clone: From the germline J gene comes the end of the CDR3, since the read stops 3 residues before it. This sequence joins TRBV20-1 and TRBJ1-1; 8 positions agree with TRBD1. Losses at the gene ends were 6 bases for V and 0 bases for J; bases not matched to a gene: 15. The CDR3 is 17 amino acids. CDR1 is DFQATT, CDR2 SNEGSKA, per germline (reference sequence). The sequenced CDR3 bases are TGCAGTGCCGTCACAGGGGGAGCAAGCCCCCTGAACACTGAA. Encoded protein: CSAVTGGASPLNTE. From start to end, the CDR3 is CSAVTGGASPLNTEAFF.

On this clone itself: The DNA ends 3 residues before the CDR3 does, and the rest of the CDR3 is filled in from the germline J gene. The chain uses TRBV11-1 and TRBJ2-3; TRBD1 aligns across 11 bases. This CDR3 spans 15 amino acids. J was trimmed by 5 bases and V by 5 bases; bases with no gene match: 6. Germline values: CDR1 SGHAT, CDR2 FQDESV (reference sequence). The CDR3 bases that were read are TGTGCCAGCAGCCACCCGGGACAGGGGGTAGATACG. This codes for CASSHPGQGVDT. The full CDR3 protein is CASSHPGQGVDTQYF.

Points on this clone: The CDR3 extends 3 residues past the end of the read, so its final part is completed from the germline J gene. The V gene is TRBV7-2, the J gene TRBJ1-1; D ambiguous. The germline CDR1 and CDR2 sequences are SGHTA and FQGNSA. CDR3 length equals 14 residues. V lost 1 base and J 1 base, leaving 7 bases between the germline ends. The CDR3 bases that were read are TGTGCCAGCAGCTTAGAGTGGGCGAACACTGAA. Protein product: CASSLEWANTE. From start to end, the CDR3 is CASSLEWANTEAFF.

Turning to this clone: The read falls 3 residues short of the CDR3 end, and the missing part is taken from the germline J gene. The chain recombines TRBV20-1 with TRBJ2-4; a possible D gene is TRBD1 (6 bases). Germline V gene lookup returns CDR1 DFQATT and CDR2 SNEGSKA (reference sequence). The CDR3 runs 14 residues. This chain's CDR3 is CSASFEDSNQPQYF. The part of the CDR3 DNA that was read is TGCAGTGCTAGTTTCGAGGACAGCAATCAGCCT.

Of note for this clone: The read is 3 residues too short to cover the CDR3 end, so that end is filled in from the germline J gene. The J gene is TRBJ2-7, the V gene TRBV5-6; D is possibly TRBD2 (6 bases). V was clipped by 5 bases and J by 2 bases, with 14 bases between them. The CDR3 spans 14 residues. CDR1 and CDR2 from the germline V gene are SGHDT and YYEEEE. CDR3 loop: CASRKSGFTYEQYF. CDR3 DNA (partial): TGTGCCAGCAGAAAGAGCGGGTTCACCTACGAG.

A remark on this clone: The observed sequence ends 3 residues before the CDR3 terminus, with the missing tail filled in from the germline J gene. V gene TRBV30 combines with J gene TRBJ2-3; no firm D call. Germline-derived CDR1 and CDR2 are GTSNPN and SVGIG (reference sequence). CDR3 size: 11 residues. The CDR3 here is CAWSPGETQYF. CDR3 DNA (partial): TGTGCCTGGAGTCCGGGTGAGACG.

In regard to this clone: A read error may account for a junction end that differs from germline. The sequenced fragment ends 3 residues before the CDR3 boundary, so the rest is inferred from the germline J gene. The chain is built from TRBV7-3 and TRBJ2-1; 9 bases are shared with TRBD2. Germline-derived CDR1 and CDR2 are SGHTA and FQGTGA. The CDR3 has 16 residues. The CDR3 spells CARSLIASGTNNEQFF. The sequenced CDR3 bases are TGTGCCAGAAGCTTAATAGCTAGCGGGACTAACAATGAG.

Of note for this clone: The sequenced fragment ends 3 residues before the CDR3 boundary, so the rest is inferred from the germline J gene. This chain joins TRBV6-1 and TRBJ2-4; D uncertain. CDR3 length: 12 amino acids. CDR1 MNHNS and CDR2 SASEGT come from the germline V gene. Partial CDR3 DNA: TGTGCCAGCAGTGAAGTGCGAAGCAAT. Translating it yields CASSEVRSN. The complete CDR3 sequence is CASSEVRSNQYF.

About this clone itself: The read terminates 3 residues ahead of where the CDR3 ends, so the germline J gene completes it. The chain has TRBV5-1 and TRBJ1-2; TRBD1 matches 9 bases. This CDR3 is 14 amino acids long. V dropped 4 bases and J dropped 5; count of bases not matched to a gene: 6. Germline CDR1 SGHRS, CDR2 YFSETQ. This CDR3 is CASSVSTGGYGYTF. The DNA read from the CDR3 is TGCGCCAGCAGCGTATCGACAGGGGGGTATGGC.

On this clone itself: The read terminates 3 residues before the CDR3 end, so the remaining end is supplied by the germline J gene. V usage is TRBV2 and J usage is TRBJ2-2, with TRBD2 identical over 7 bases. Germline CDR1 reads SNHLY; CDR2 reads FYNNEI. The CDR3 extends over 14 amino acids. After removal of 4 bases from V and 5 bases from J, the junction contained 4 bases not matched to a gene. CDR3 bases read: TGTGCCAGCAGTGTAACTAGCGAAACCGGGGAG. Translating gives CASSVTSETGE. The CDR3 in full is CASSVTSETGELFF.

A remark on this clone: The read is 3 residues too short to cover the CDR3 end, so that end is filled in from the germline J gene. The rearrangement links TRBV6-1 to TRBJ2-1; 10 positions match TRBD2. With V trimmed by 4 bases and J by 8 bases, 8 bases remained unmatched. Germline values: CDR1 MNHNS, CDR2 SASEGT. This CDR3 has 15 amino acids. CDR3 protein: CASSALAGVGDEQFF. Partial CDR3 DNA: TGTGCCAGCAGTGCCCTAGCGGGAGTTGGCGATGAG.

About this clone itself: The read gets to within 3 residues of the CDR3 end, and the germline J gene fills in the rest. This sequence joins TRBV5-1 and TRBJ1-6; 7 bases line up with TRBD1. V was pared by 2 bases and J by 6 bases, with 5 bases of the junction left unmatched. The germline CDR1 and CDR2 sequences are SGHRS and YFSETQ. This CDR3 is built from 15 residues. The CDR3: CASSFGTDINSPLHF. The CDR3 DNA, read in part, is TGCGCCAGCAGCTTCGGGACAGATATTAATTCACCC.